These 21 T cell receptor beta chains were all obtained from the same sample, sequenced in a study of somatic mutations in cytotoxic T cells in rheumatoid arthritis. Sequenced by immunoSEQ multiplex PCR; TCRdb stores in-frame clones only, minus some. The table has some 40,000 clones, approximately 84% seen once; the top ten hold around 3%. Sample: CD8+ T cells sorted from blood. All receptors derive from a man aged 35 to 55 in good health.

The V call is TRBV6-1, the J call TRBJ2-7, with a tentative D call TRBD2 (6 bases). The CDR3 consists of 13 residues. Per germline, CDR1 MNHNS and CDR2 SASEGT. Trimming pared 6 bases from V and 3 bases from J, leaving 12 bases between. DNA for the CDR3: TGTGCCAGCAGCCTGGAGGGGAACTACGAGCAGTACTTC. This translates into CASSLEGNYEQYF.

The V call is TRBV9, the J call TRBJ2-1, with TRBD2 matching over 8 bases. V was clipped by 4 bases and J by 9 bases; unmatched bases: 12. Germline loops: CDR1 SGDLS, CDR2 YYNGEE. The CDR3 loop spans 15 amino acids. The CDR3 loop is CASSLLGTSEGEQFF. Written as DNA, the CDR3 is TGTGCCAGCAGCCTCCTGGGGACTAGTGAAGGTGAGCAGTTCTTC. Looking up the rest from reference TRBV9 and TRBJ2-1 gives the full variable domain: DSGVTQTPKHLITATGQRVTLRCSPRSGDLSVYWYQQSLDQGLQFLIQYYNGEERAKGNILERFSAQQFPDLHSELNLSSLELGDSALYFCASSLLGTSEGEQFFGPGTRLTVL.

This clone has more than one count but fewer than ten. This chain links TRBV7-6 with TRBJ2-2; D might be TRBD2 (5 bases). Germline values: CDR1 SGHVS, CDR2 FNYEAQ. The CDR3 totals 16 residues. V gave up 5 bases and J gave up 2 bases, with 15 bases separating them. CDR3 in amino acids: CASSPRTGPNTGELFF. The CDR3 DNA reads TGTGCCAGCAGCCCCAGGACTGGACCAAACACCGGGGAGCTGTTTTTT.

The CDR3, as DNA: TGTGCCAGCAGACCCCTAGCGGGAGGGCCTACCAATGAGCAGTTCTTC. It translates to CASRPLAGGPTNEQFF. The chain joins TRBV28 to TRBJ2-1, with 12 bases aligning to TRBD2. The germline CDR1 and CDR2 sequences are MDHEN and SYDVKM. This CDR3 has 16 amino acids. V gave up 6 bases and J gave up 6 bases; unmatched junction bases: 9.

In DNA, the CDR3 is TGTGCCAGCAGCTTGATGGAGGGCGGCAGGTCTGAAGCTTTCTTT. Its protein product is CASSLMEGGRSEAFF. The chain uses TRBV5-8 and TRBJ1-1; D is ambiguous. CDR1 is SGHTS, CDR2 YDEGEE, per germline. V lost 1 base to trimming and J lost 6 bases, with 16 bases between them. The CDR3 is 15 amino acids.

The chain carries TRBV29-1 and TRBJ2-1, with D unclear. Trimming took 4 bases from V and 0 from J, leaving 7 bases between them. The CDR3 loop spans 13 amino acids. CDR1 and CDR2 (germline): SQVTM, ANQGSEA. CDR3 residues: CSVVGGSYNEQFF. The CDR3 region has the DNA TGCAGCGTTGTTGGCGGCTCCTACAATGAGCAGTTCTTC.

The gene calls are TRBV11-3 and TRBJ2-7; 7 nucleotides line up with TRBD1. This CDR3 comprises 15 residues. V lost 3 bases to trimming and J lost 5 bases; unmatched junction nucleotides: 10. CDR1 and CDR2 (germline): SGHNT, YENEEA. The CDR3 DNA follows: TGTGCCAGCAGCTTCTACAACAGGGGTCCGGACGAGCAGTACTTC. It specifies CASSFYNRGPDEQYF.

This chain links TRBV7-6 with TRBJ2-7; no clear D gene. CDR1 SGHVS and CDR2 FNYEAQ come from the germline V gene. The CDR3 consists of 14 residues. Deletions cut 0 bases from V and 6 bases from J, with 12 bases between. CDR3 in DNA: TGTGCCAGCAGCTTAGCGTTGGCAGCTCGCGAGCAGTACTTC. This sequence encodes CASSLALAAREQYF. The full variable domain, in which reference TRBV7-6 and TRBJ2-7 provide the parts outside the CDR3, is GAGVSQSPRYKVTKRGQDVALRCDPISGHVSLYWYRQALGQGPEFLTYFNYEAQQDKSGLPNDRFSAERPEGSISTLTIQRTEQRDSAMYRCASSLALAAREQYFGPGTRLTVT.

This sequence joins TRBV27 and TRBJ1-1, with no clear D. CDR1 and CDR2 (germline): MNHEY, SMNVEV (reference sequence). The CDR3 has 14 amino acids. V lost 0 bases, J lost 3 bases, and 8 bases lay in between. The CDR3 spells CASSLSLEYTEAFF. The CDR3 coding sequence is TGTGCCAGCAGTTTATCGTTGGAGTACACTGAAGCTTTCTTT.

The chain recombines TRBV27 with TRBJ2-7; D possibly corresponds to TRBD1 (6 bases). The CDR3 spans 15 residues. The V gene lost 6 bases and the J gene lost 0 bases, with 15 bases spanning the gap. CDR1 MNHEY and CDR2 SMNVEV come from the germline V gene (reference sequence). The CDR3 protein is CASRSLRDISYEQYF. CDR3 DNA sequence: TGTGCCAGCAGATCTCTCCGGGACATCTCCTACGAGCAGTACTTC.

Only one count was recorded for this clone. The chain has TRBV5-4 and TRBJ2-1, with D maybe TRBD2 (5 bases). V lost 2 bases and J 7 bases, leaving 7 bases between the germline ends. The CDR3 has 12 amino acids. CDR1 SGHNT and CDR2 YYREEE come from the germline V gene (reference sequence). The CDR3 nucleotides read TGTGCCAGCAGCTTAGGCGGGAATGAGCAGTTCTTC. Translated: CASSLGGNEQFF.

This sequence joins TRBV29-1 and TRBJ1-1, with a weak D call TRBD1 (5 bases). The CDR3 runs 13 residues. CDR1 SQVTM and CDR2 ANQGSEA come from the germline V gene. V gave up 6 bases and J gave up 0 bases, with 11 bases separating them. CDR3 DNA: TGCAGCGTCATAGGGGCAGTGAACACTGAAGCTTTCTTT. Its translation is CSVIGAVNTEAFF.

This chain joins TRBV7-9 and TRBJ2-1, with D unclear. V was clipped by 4 bases and J by 5 bases, with 3 bases between them. This CDR3 region has 11 residues. Germline CDR1 SEHNR, CDR2 FQNEAQ (reference sequence). The CDR3 spells CASSSNNEQFF. Here the CDR3 DNA reads TGTGCCAGCAGCTCTAACAATGAGCAGTTCTTC.

The chain carries TRBV14 and TRBJ2-1; the D is unclear. Trimming pared 4 bases from V and 8 bases from J, leaving 15 bases between. The CDR3 is made up of 14 amino acids. The germline V gene has CDR1 SGHDN and CDR2 FVKESK. Here the CDR3 DNA reads TGTGCCAGCAGCCTCCTTTTTGGCCCTCATGAGCAGTTCTTC. Translating it yields CASSLLFGPHEQFF.

This chain links TRBV7-2 with TRBJ2-2; 8 nucleotides align to TRBD1. Losses at the gene ends were 5 bases for V and 6 bases for J; bases not matched to a gene: 5. Per the germline V gene, CDR1 is SGHTA and CDR2 is FQGNSA. This CDR3 has 14 amino acids. This CDR3 is CASSAGGVAGELFF. DNA for the CDR3: TGTGCCAGCAGCGCAGGGGGCGTTGCCGGGGAGCTGTTTTTT.

The rearrangement joins TRBV11-2 to TRBJ2-7; perhaps D is TRBD1 or TRBD2 (5 bases each). CDR3 length: 15 residues. Germline V gene sequence: CDR1 SGHAT, CDR2 FQNNGV. V dropped 3 bases and J dropped 3 bases, with 15 bases sitting between them. Here the CDR3 reads CASSFGAGVFYEQYF. The CDR3 nucleotides are TGTGCCAGCAGCTTTGGGGCCGGGGTTTTCTACGAGCAGTACTTC.

This sequence joins TRBV15 and TRBJ2-1, with TRBD2 matching 8 bases. This CDR3 region has 18 residues. The V and J ends lost 3 bases and 0 bases, in that order; junction bases with no gene match: 10. Germline values: CDR1 LNHNV, CDR2 YYDKDF (reference sequence). The CDR3: CATSSIEAGDVSYNEQFF. CDR3 DNA sequence: TGTGCCACCAGCAGTATAGAAGCGGGAGACGTCTCCTACAATGAGCAGTTCTTC.

The chain recombines TRBV5-5 with TRBJ2-1, with TRBD2 as a possible D gene (6 bases). CDR1 is SGHKS, CDR2 YYEKEE, per germline (reference sequence). Between the trimmed V and J ends, which lost 1 base and 5 bases, there was a span of 13 bases. The CDR3 covers 15 residues. CDR3 amino acids: CASSLYGDSNNEQFF. The CDR3 bases are TGTGCCAGCAGCTTGTACGGGGACTCTAACAATGAGCAGTTCTTC. Full variable domain (missing parts from reference TRBV5-5 and TRBJ2-1): DAGVTQSPTHLIKTRGQQVTLRCSPISGHKSVSWYQQVLGQGPQFIFQYYEKEERGRGNFPDRFSARQFPNYSSELNVNALLLGDSALYLCASSLYGDSNNEQFFGPGTRLTVL.

The chain couples TRBV7-9 to TRBJ2-5, with 10 nucleotides matching TRBD2. The length of the CDR3 is 16 residues. The junction had 11 bases not matched to a gene; V was cut back by 1 base and J by 9 bases. Looked up from germline, CDR1 is SEHNR and CDR2 is FQNEAQ (reference sequence). DNA of the CDR3: TGTGCCAGCAGCTTAGAGGCAATAGCGAGCGGGGGGGCCCAGTACTTC. Its translation: CASSLEAIASGGAQYF.

The gene calls are TRBV7-8 and TRBJ1-1; D call uncertain. Germline assignment: CDR1 SGHVS and CDR2 FQNEAQ. V lost 10 bases and J 5 bases, leaving 14 bases between the germline ends. The CDR3 contains 12 residues. The CDR3 loop is CATSAGPTEAFF. For the CDR3, the DNA is TGTGCCACCTCGGCCGGGCCTACTGAAGCTTTCTTT.

This clone occurred once. The chain links TRBV28 to TRBJ1-4, with D unresolved. The V and J ends lost 3 bases and 2 bases respectively, with 7 bases between them. Germline V gene data show CDR1 as MDHEN and CDR2 as SYDVKM. The CDR3 is made up of 14 amino acids. CDR3 region: CASSFLSTNEKLFF. The CDR3 nucleotides read TGTGCCAGCAGTTTCTTGTCGACTAATGAAAAACTGTTTTTT.